The present entry profiles one T cell receptor (beta chain) with its context. Peripheral blood, about 10 milliliters per donor, was collected. A J-beta primer mix and a sample-barcoded 5' primer were used in a second PCR of roughly 7 to 12 cycles. TCRdb used MiXCR to reprocess the 5' RACE reads, holding one entry per CDR3 protein. The profile shows approximately 1,700,000 distinct CDR3 sequences, 39% of them singletons. This record belongs to a study of blood T cells in healthy people across ages. Trimming took off 4 bases at V and 6 bases at J, with 17 bases between the two ends. The germline V gene has CDR1 SGHRS and CDR2 YFSETQ. The CDR3 loop spans 15 amino acids.

The V call is TRBV5-1, the J call TRBJ2-1, with D tentatively TRBD1 (6 bases). Specimen: blood. The receptor was derived from a human donor in good health. The CDR3 DNA reads as TGCGCCAGCAGCCCCGGCCCCACAGGGATCAATGAGCAGTTCTTC. Translating it yields CASSPGPTGINEQFF.